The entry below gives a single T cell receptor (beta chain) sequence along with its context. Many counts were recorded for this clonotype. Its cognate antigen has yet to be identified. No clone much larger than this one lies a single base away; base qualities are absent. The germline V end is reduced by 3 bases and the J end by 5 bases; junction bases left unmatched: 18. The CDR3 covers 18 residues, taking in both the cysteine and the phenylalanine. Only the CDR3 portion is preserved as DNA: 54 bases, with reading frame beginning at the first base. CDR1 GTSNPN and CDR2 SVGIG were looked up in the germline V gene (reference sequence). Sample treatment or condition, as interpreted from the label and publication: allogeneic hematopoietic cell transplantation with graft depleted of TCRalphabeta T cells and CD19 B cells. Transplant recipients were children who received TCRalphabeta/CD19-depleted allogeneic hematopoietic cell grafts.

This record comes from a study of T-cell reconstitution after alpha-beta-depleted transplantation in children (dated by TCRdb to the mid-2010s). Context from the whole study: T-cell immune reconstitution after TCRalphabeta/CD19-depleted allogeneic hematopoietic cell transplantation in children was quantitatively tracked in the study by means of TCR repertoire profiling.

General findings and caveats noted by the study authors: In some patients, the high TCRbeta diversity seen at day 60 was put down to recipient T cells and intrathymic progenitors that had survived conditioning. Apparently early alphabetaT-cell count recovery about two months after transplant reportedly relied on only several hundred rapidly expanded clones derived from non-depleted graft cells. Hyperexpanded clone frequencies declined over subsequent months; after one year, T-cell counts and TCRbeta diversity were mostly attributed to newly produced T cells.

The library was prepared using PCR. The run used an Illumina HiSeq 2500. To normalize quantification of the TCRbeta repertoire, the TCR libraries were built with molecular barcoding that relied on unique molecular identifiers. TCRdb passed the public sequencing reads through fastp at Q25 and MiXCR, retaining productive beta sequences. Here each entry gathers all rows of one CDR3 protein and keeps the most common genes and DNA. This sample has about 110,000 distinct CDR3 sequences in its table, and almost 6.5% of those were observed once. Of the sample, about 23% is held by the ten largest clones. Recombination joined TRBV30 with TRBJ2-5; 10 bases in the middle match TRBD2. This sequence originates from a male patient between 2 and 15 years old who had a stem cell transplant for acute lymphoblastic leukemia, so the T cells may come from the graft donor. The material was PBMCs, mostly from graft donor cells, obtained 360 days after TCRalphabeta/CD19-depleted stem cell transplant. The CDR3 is CAWRPPERSGRAWETQYF. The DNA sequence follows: TGTGCCTGGAGGCCTCCGGAAAGGAGCGGGAGGGCCTGGGAGACCCAGTACTTC.